A selection of T cell receptor beta chains follows, all from one sample in a study of blood T cell repertoires in COVID-19. Repertoires were generated with immunoSEQ multiplex PCR, while TCRdb's copy carries only in-frame clones and drops some. Among 430,000 or so clones listed, more than 75% were seen once. Sequencing input: PBMCs or T cells enriched from blood (not recorded which). These receptors were collected from a woman in her thirties or forties who had recovered from COVID-19. The CDR3 runs from the conserved cysteine through the conserved F or W. A D gene is named only where the DNA matches it firmly. For some rows the clone size is stated as once, few or many, or as a class when expanded; others skip it.

cdr3_aa cdr3_nt clone_size v_call d_call j_call
CASSGTGRVARLSNEQFF TGTGCCAGCAGTGGTACAGGGAGAGTTGCTCGCCTTTCCAATGAGCAGTTCTTC - TRBV27 - TRBJ2-1
CASSRTGAGYNSPLHF TGTGCCAGCTCACGGACAGGGGCGGGCTATAATTCACCCCTCCACTTT - TRBV18 TRBD1 TRBJ1-6
CATSPGRLRTSVDEQFF TGTGCCACCAGCCCGGGGCGGTTGCGGACTAGCGTCGATGAGCAGTTCTTC - TRBV24-1 TRBD2 TRBJ2-1
CASSDRDRGLVGNTIYF TGTGCCAGCAGCGATCGGGACAGGGGGCTTGTTGGAAACACCATATATTTT - TRBV11-2 TRBD1 TRBJ1-3
CASSQEIQGQQPQHF TGCGCCAGCAGCCAAGAGATCCAGGGCCAGCAGCCCCAGCATTTT - TRBV4-1 - TRBJ1-5
CASSLVGQGAEEQFF TGTGCCAGCAGCTTGGTGGGACAGGGGGCGGAAGAGCAGTTCTTC - TRBV5-6 TRBD1 TRBJ2-1
CASHRDREFEQYF TGTGCCAGTCACCGGGACAGGGAGTTCGAGCAGTACTTC - TRBV19 TRBD1 TRBJ2-7
CASSRENGYEQYF TGTGCCAGCAGCCGGGAGAATGGCTACGAGCAGTACTTC - TRBV6-5 - TRBJ2-7
CASSPGVFNRGARYEQYF TGTGCCAGCAGCCCGGGGGTCTTTAATCGGGGGGCGCGATACGAGCAGTACTTC - TRBV11-2 - TRBJ2-7
CSASGGAGNSYNEQFF TGCAGTGCTAGTGGGGGAGCGGGGAACTCCTACAATGAGCAGTTCTTC - TRBV20-1 TRBD2 TRBJ2-1
CSGEREGPYNEQFF TGCAGCGGGGAGCGGGAGGGCCCCTACAATGAGCAGTTCTTC - TRBV29-1 TRBD2 TRBJ2-1
CASSPIPALTGISGNTIYF TGTGCCAGCAGCCCCATACCCGCCCTCACAGGGATCTCTGGAAACACCATATATTTT - TRBV7-9 - TRBJ1-3
CASSERLAGRGELFF TGTGCCAGCAGTGAAAGACTAGCGGGTCGGGGGGAGCTGTTTTTT - TRBV2 TRBD2 TRBJ2-2
CSASLQETQYF TGCAGTGCTAGTTTACAAGAGACCCAGTACTTC few TRBV20-1 - TRBJ2-5
CASSPGFNNEQFF TGCGCCAGCAGCCCGGGTTTCAACAATGAGCAGTTCTTC - TRBV4-1 - TRBJ2-1
CASSLKQGDMNTEAFF TGCGCCAGCAGCTTGAAGCAGGGGGACATGAACACTGAAGCTTTCTTT - TRBV5-1 TRBD1 TRBJ1-1
CASSVGTSGDNEQFF TGTGCCAGCAGCGTGGGGACTAGCGGAGACAATGAGCAGTTCTTC - TRBV9 TRBD2 TRBJ2-1
CATSRDVIRDRGNQPQHF TGTGCCACCAGCAGAGACGTGATCCGGGACAGGGGCAATCAGCCCCAGCATTTT - TRBV15 TRBD1 TRBJ1-5
CASSTGQANTEAFF TGTGCCAGCTCAACGGGACAGGCGAACACTGAAGCTTTCTTT few TRBV18 TRBD1 TRBJ1-1
CASSPRLTGFSYGYTF TGTGCCAGTAGTCCCCGACTTACAGGGTTCAGTTATGGCTACACCTTC - TRBV19 - TRBJ1-2
CASSQRTSGGTYNEQFF TGCGCCAGCAGCCAACGGACTAGCGGGGGGACGTACAATGAGCAGTTCTTC - TRBV4-3 TRBD2 TRBJ2-1
CASSVGQGRDEQYF TGTGCCAGCAGCGTAGGACAGGGGAGGGACGAGCAGTACTTC - TRBV7-2 TRBD1 TRBJ2-7
CASSIISGSSYEQYF TGTGCCAGTAGTATAATTAGCGGGAGCTCCTACGAGCAGTACTTC - TRBV19 TRBD2 TRBJ2-7
CASSNQGNTEAFF TGTGCCAGCTCAAACCAGGGGAACACTGAAGCTTTCTTT - TRBV18 - TRBJ1-1
CASSQDLASGPVTQYF TGCGCCAGCAGCCAAGATCTGGCATCGGGTCCTGTGACCCAGTACTTC once TRBV4-3 - TRBJ2-5
CASSPSAYEQYF TGTGCCAGCAGCCCCTCGGCCTACGAGCAGTACTTC - TRBV7-9 - TRBJ2-7
CASSLGTGQTEAFF TGTGCCAGCAGCTTAGGGACAGGGCAAACTGAAGCTTTCTTT - TRBV7-8 TRBD1 TRBJ1-1
CASNWRADQPQHF TGTGCCAGTAATTGGCGGGCCGATCAGCCCCAGCATTTT - TRBV19 - TRBJ1-5
CASTVGEYGYTF TGTGCCAGCACCGTTGGGGAGTATGGCTACACCTTC - TRBV5-5 - TRBJ1-2
CATSDPRTNGETQYF TGTGCCACCAGTGACCCTCGGACTAATGGGGAGACCCAGTACTTC - TRBV24-1 - TRBJ2-5
CASSHLRGDGYTF TGTGCCAGCAGCCATCTCAGGGGAGATGGCTACACCTTC - TRBV4-2 - TRBJ1-2
CASSGGLAGEREQFF TGTGCCAGCAGTGGGGGACTAGCGGGAGAAAGGGAGCAGTTCTTC - TRBV25-1 TRBD2 TRBJ2-1
CASRSDGRVSNQPQHF TGTGCCAGCAGATCCGACGGCCGGGTTAGTAATCAGCCCCAGCATTTT - TRBV27 - TRBJ1-5
CASSKMGTKGRENIQYF TGTGCCAGCAGCAAAATGGGAACGAAGGGGAGGGAAAACATTCAGTACTTC - TRBV21-1 - TRBJ2-4
CASSSGVSGNTIYF TGTGCCAGCAGCTCAGGGGTCTCTGGAAACACCATATATTTT - TRBV7-2 - TRBJ1-3
CASSLETRRPGKHF TGTGCCAGCAGCTTGGAAACCCGCCGCCCGGGTAAGCATTTT few TRBV5-8 - TRBJ1-5
CASSLGLAPQGEQFF TGCGCCAGCAGCTTAGGACTAGCACCACAGGGTGAGCAGTTCTTC - TRBV5-1 TRBD2 TRBJ2-1
CASSLASLGGVFTEAFF TGTGCCAGCAGCTTGGCCTCTCTTGGGGGCGTTTTTACTGAAGCTTTCTTT - TRBV5-6 - TRBJ1-1
CASSVGQGHNSPLHF TGTGCCAGCAGCGTAGGCCAGGGGCATAATTCACCCCTCCACTTT - TRBV9 - TRBJ1-6
CASSPGAGANYGYTF TGTGCCAGTAGCCCGGGGGCGGGAGCTAACTATGGCTACACCTTC once TRBV19 - TRBJ1-2
CASSQLGGLVSNEQFF TGTGCCAGCAGCCAATTAGGGGGACTAGTAAGCAATGAGCAGTTCTTC - TRBV14 TRBD2 TRBJ2-1
CASSLDENSYEQYF TGTGCCAGCAGCTTAGACGAGAACTCCTACGAGCAGTACTTC - TRBV7-9 - TRBJ2-7
CASSLAVRELYYNEQFF TGCGCCAGCAGCTTGGCGGTCCGGGAGTTGTACTACAATGAGCAGTTCTTC - TRBV5-1 - TRBJ2-1
CASSHQLAGVLGVAYNEQFF TGCGCCAGCAGCCACCAACTAGCGGGAGTCCTCGGGGTGGCCTACAATGAGCAGTTCTTC - TRBV4-3 TRBD2 TRBJ2-1
CATSSSQGSSGANVLTF TGTGCCACCAGTTCCAGCCAGGGCAGCTCTGGGGCCAACGTCCTGACTTTC - TRBV24-1 - TRBJ2-6
CASSQLTADTEAFF TGTGCCAGCTCACAGCTTACAGCGGACACTGAAGCTTTCTTT - TRBV18 - TRBJ1-1
CASSFMRTGDEKLFF TGTGCCAGCAGTTTTATGAGGACAGGAGATGAAAAACTGTTTTTT - TRBV28 TRBD1 TRBJ1-4
CASTTPSRGLRYGYTF TGTGCCAGTACCACCCCATCCCGGGGACTCAGGTATGGCTACACCTTC - TRBV19 - TRBJ1-2
CASGSSTDTQYF TGTGCTAGTGGTTCTAGCACAGATACGCAGTATTTT - TRBV12-5 - TRBJ2-3
CASSLDLWGQGVNYGYTF TGTGCCAGCAGCTTAGATCTGTGGGGGCAGGGGGTCAACTATGGCTACACCTTC - TRBV11-3 TRBD1 TRBJ1-2
CASSPITGLAGEASYNEQFF TGTGCCAGCAGCCCCATTACGGGACTAGCGGGAGAAGCCTCCTACAATGAGCAGTTCTTC - TRBV3-1/TRBV3-2 TRBD2 TRBJ2-1
CASSPPGLINEKLFF TGTGCCAGCAGCCCTCCCGGACTGATTAATGAAAAACTGTTTTTT - TRBV6-2/TRBV6-3 - TRBJ1-4
CAISEEPGSGSYNEQFF TGTGCCATCAGTGAGGAACCCGGCTCGGGCTCCTACAATGAGCAGTTCTTC - TRBV10-3 - TRBJ2-1
CATSRPTGGLYNEQFF TGTGCCACCAGCAGGCCGACGGGGGGGCTGTACAATGAGCAGTTCTTC - TRBV15 TRBD2 TRBJ2-1
CASSPTSGITDTQYF TGTGCCAGCAGCCCGACTAGCGGGATAACAGATACGCAGTATTTT - TRBV6-5 TRBD2 TRBJ2-3
CAWNRLAGSRDTQYF TGTGCCTGGAACAGACTAGCGGGCTCGAGGGATACGCAGTATTTT - TRBV30 TRBD2 TRBJ2-3
CASSLIPGYGYNEQFF TGTGCCAGCAGTTTAATTCCGGGATACGGTTACAATGAGCAGTTCTTC - TRBV27 - TRBJ2-1
CASSFDRVAVQFF TGTGCCAGCAGCTTCGACAGGGTCGCTGTGCAGTTCTTC - TRBV7-8 TRBD1 TRBJ2-1
CASSSKGTSYVSGELFF TGTGCCAGCAGCTCAAAGGGGACTAGCTATGTGTCCGGGGAGCTGTTTTTT - TRBV7-6 TRBD2 TRBJ2-2
CASNPSVRGNTIYF TGTGCCAGTAACCCATCAGTCAGGGGAAACACCATATATTTT - TRBV19 - TRBJ1-3